Each of the 25 T cell receptor beta chains below was sequenced from the same sample in a study of shared clonotypes between healthy human individuals. Naivety among CD8 cells was defined by CD45RO negativity and positive CCR7 selection, thereby excluding terminally differentiated effector memory CD45RA+ cells. The protocol was immunoSEQ multiplex PCR, while the TCRdb copy is restricted to in-frame clones and leaves out a portion. The sample lists some 2 million clones; about 94% were seen once. Source material: naive CD8+ T cells sorted from blood. Receptors were obtained from a man between 18 and 29 years old in good health.

The chain carries TRBV6-6 and TRBJ1-4; 8 nucleotides agree with TRBD1. CDR3 size: 14 residues. The J segment lost 5 bases and the V segment lost 6 bases, leaving 5 bases of the junction unmatched. The germline gives CDR1 MNHNY, CDR2 SVGAGI (reference sequence). The CDR3 nucleotides are TGTGCCAGCAGGGACAGGGAGTCGAATGAAAAACTGTTTTTT. It yields the protein CASRDRESNEKLFF.

The chain is built from TRBV5-8 and TRBJ1-1; 7 nucleotides agree with TRBD1. Per germline, CDR1 SGHTS and CDR2 YDEGEE. The CDR3 sequence is 14 residues long. The V gene end was trimmed by 7 bases and the J gene end by 0 bases; junction bases not matched to a gene: 6. Here the CDR3 reads CASGQGGMNTEAFF. In nucleotides, the CDR3 is TGTGCCAGCGGGCAGGGGGGCATGAACACTGAAGCTTTCTTT.

The V gene is TRBV5-1, the J gene TRBJ2-5, with 7 bases that match TRBD1. The V gene's germline CDR1 is SGHRS and CDR2 YFSETQ. CDR3 length: 14 amino acids. The V and J ends lost 4 bases and 2 bases, in that order; junction bases with no gene match: 5. This CDR3 is CASSPGDSQETQYF. The CDR3 bases are TGCGCCAGCAGCCCCGGGGACAGTCAAGAGACCCAGTACTTC.

The DNA for the CDR3 is TGTGCCAGCAGCCATACTGAACTAGCGACCTACGAGCAGTACTTC. This codes for CASSHTELATYEQYF. The rearrangement links TRBV4-2 to TRBJ2-7; 7 nucleotides agree with TRBD2. In germline, CDR1 is LGHNA, CDR2 YNFKEQ. After removal of 3 bases from V and 2 bases from J, the junction contained 7 bases not matched to a gene. CDR3 length: 15 amino acids.

This clone appeared once. The same CDR3 is also encoded by other DNA sequences in this sample. The CDR3 loop is CASSFGSEQYF. CDR3 nucleotide sequence: TGTGCCAGCAGTTTCGGAAGCGAGCAGTACTTC. The chain has TRBV27 and TRBJ2-7; D uncertain. This CDR3 is built from 11 residues. CDR1 is MNHEY, CDR2 SMNVEV, per germline (reference sequence). Trimming left V 3 bases short and J 6 bases short, with 6 bases between.

The chain is built from TRBV27 and TRBJ2-1, with D uncertain. V lost 1 base, J lost 5 bases, and 6 bases lay in between. Germline lookup yields CDR1 MNHEY and CDR2 SMNVEV (reference sequence). The CDR3 is 13 residues long. The chain's CDR3 is CASSLYPNNEQFF. The CDR3 DNA reads as TGTGCCAGCAGTTTATATCCAAACAATGAGCAGTTCTTC.

The CDR3 is CASSIEGEIQGETQYF. The CDR3 nucleotides are TGTGCCAGTAGTATAGAAGGAGAGATACAGGGAGAGACCCAGTACTTC. This chain uses TRBV19 with TRBJ2-5; D possibly corresponds to TRBD1 (6 bases). The CDR3 is 16 residues long. Germline V CDR1 and CDR2: LNHDA, SQIVND (reference sequence). Trimming took 0 bases from V and 4 from J, leaving 15 bases between them.

Worth noting for this clone: Other DNA variants within this sample encode the same CDR3. The gene calls are TRBV28 and TRBJ2-7, with D uncertain. Germline loops: CDR1 MDHEN, CDR2 SYDVKM. The CDR3 covers 13 residues. Trimming pared 5 bases from V and 2 bases from J, leaving 10 bases between. The CDR3, as DNA: TGTGCCAGCAGTCCAGGCCCCACCTACGAGCAGTACTTC. Its translation: CASSPGPTYEQYF.

The chain carries TRBV28 and TRBJ2-7, with 7 bases fitting TRBD1. This CDR3 contains 13 residues. With 6 bases clipped from V and 4 bases from J, the junction kept 6 bases outside the gene matches. CDR1 and CDR2 from the germline V gene are MDHEN and SYDVKM. The CDR3 here is CASRLQGLYEQYF. DNA for the CDR3: TGTGCCAGCAGGCTACAGGGGTTGTACGAGCAGTACTTC.

This clone was detected a few times. The V and J genes are TRBV10-1 and TRBJ2-7, with a possible D match to TRBD1 (5 bases). Trimming removed 4 bases from V and 6 bases from J, with 16 bases in between. The length of the CDR3 is 14 residues. Germline CDR1 and CDR2: WNHNN and SYGVQD (reference sequence). CDR3 DNA sequence: TGCGCCAGCAGTGGTACAGGCACGCCTCTCGAGCAGTACTTC. It is translated as CASSGTGTPLEQYF.

The chain carries TRBV6-1 and TRBJ2-7; D call uncertain. Between the trimmed V and J ends, which lost 1 base and 2 bases, there was a span of 15 bases. The CDR3 has 16 amino acids. CDR1 and CDR2 from the germline V gene are MNHNS and SASEGT. DNA of the CDR3: TGTGCCAGCAGTGAAGGACTTGGGGTCCTCACCTACGAGCAGTACTTC. It is translated as CASSEGLGVLTYEQYF.

V usage is TRBV4-3 and J usage is TRBJ2-4; 7 positions match TRBD1. The CDR3 is made up of 14 amino acids. Germline V gives CDR1 LGHNA, CDR2 YSLEER. With 4 bases clipped from V and 5 bases from J, the junction kept 5 bases outside the gene matches. CDR3 DNA sequence: TGCGCCAGCAGCCCTTTGGGGACAGAAAACATTCAGTACTTC. It is translated as CASSPLGTENIQYF.

The chain employs TRBV4-1 and TRBJ2-7; D uncertain. The germline V gene has CDR1 MGHRA and CDR2 YSYEKL. The CDR3 extends over 17 amino acids. Trimming pared 0 bases from V and 4 bases from J, leaving 19 bases between. The CDR3 here is CASSQDAPHSVSYEQYF. The CDR3 DNA is TGCGCCAGCAGCCAAGATGCTCCCCATTCCGTCTCTTACGAGCAGTACTTC.

This clone was counted once. The same CDR3 is also encoded by other DNA sequences in this sample. V and J are TRBV11-2 and TRBJ2-5; TRBD1 might be the D (6 bases). With 1 base removed from V and 5 bases from J, the gap between germline ends came to 14 bases. The CDR3 length is 15 residues. CDR1 is SGHAT and CDR2 is FQNNGV in the germline V gene. The CDR3 spells CASSLGAGRGETQYF. CDR3 bases: TGTGCCAGCAGCTTAGGGGCGGGCAGGGGTGAGACCCAGTACTTC. The full variable domain, completed using reference TRBV11-2 and TRBJ2-5, is EAGVAQSPRYKIIEKRQSVAFWCNPISGHATLYWYQQILGQGPKLLIQFQNNGVVDDSQLPKDRFSAERLKGVDSTLKIQPAKLEDSAVYLCASSLGAGRGETQYFGPGTRLLVL.

This clone was seen a single time. Other nucleotide sequences in the sample specify the same CDR3. The V gene is TRBV13, the J gene TRBJ2-7; no firm D call. Trimming shortened V by 0 bases and J by 3 bases, and 6 bases separated the two germline ends. Per the germline V gene, CDR1 is PRHDT and CDR2 is FYEKMQ (reference sequence). This CDR3 has 13 residues. The CDR3 region is CASSLGPVYEQYF. CDR3 nucleotide sequence: TGTGCCAGCAGCTTAGGCCCGGTCTACGAGCAGTACTTC.

This chain connects TRBV25-1 to TRBJ2-2; 7 bases are shared with TRBD1. Per the germline V gene, CDR1 is MGHDK and CDR2 is SYGVNS. V was clipped by 6 bases and J by 5 bases; unmatched bases: 6. The CDR3 runs 14 residues. Here the CDR3 reads CASRLSGGTGELFF. The CDR3 nucleotides are TGTGCCAGCAGACTTTCAGGGGGTACCGGGGAGCTGTTTTTT.

This chain joins TRBV29-1 and TRBJ2-3; D is undetermined. The germline V gene has CDR1 SQVTM and CDR2 ANQGSEA. V lost 7 bases and J 2 bases, leaving 16 bases between the germline ends. The CDR3 has 14 residues. CDR3: CSALTEKTTDTQYF. DNA for the CDR3: TGCAGCGCCTTAACAGAAAAGACCACAGATACGCAGTATTTT.

The gene calls are TRBV7-8 and TRBJ1-1; D perhaps matches TRBD1 (6 bases). CDR3 length equals 13 residues. The V gene's germline CDR1 is SGHVS and CDR2 FQNEAQ. V lost 5 bases and J 1 base, leaving 8 bases between the germline ends. The CDR3 DNA is TGTGCCAGCAGCAAACAGGGGAACACTGAAGCTTTCTTT. Protein: CASSKQGNTEAFF.

The V and J genes are TRBV6-1 and TRBJ2-3; D is ambiguous. CDR1 is MNHNS and CDR2 is SASEGT in the germline V gene. V was pared by 2 bases and J by 0 bases, with 9 bases between. The CDR3 contains 15 residues. The CDR3 here is CASSELRFSTDTQYF. DNA of the CDR3: TGTGCCAGCAGTGAATTACGCTTTAGCACAGATACGCAGTATTTT.

The J gene is TRBJ1-1, the V gene TRBV19, with D unclear. Trimming shortened V by 0 bases and J by 5 bases, and 7 bases separated the two germline ends. Germline CDR1 and CDR2: LNHDA and SQIVND (reference sequence). The CDR3 extends over 13 amino acids. The CDR3 is CASSIDPETEAFF. Written as DNA, the CDR3 is TGTGCCAGTAGTATAGATCCGGAAACTGAAGCTTTCTTT.

Turning to this clone: The junction departs from germline at one end; a sequencing error may be responsible. V and J are TRBV10-3 and TRBJ2-3; the match to TRBD2 covers 9 bases. CDR3 length: 17 amino acids. The germline V gene encodes CDR1 ENHRY and CDR2 SYGVKD. The CDR3 is CALSGRGGQRNPDTQYF. The CDR3 coding sequence is TGTGCCCTCAGTGGGCGGGGGGGGCAGCGAAACCCAGATACGCAGTATTTT.

The chain uses TRBV5-1 and TRBJ2-1; D is possibly TRBD2 (6 bases). Trimming took off 4 bases at V and 9 bases at J, with 20 bases between the two ends. Germline CDR1 and CDR2: SGHRS and YFSETQ. The CDR3 extends over 15 amino acids. The CDR3 DNA is TGCGCCAGCAGCGAGGGACTCTACACAAACACTGAGCAGTTCTTC. This sequence encodes CASSEGLYTNTEQFF.

The rearrangement links TRBV4-1 to TRBJ2-7; TRBD1 might be the D (6 bases). CDR3 length: 14 amino acids. Germline lookup yields CDR1 MGHRA and CDR2 YSYEKL. V was trimmed by 1 base and J by 5 bases, leaving 12 bases between them. CDR3 residues: CASSQVTGYHEQYF. The CDR3 DNA reads as TGCGCCAGCAGCCAAGTTACAGGGTACCACGAGCAGTACTTC.

The chain carries TRBV7-9 and TRBJ1-2; D not certain. The V end was cut by 1 base, the J end by 4 bases, with 10 bases between. CDR1 and CDR2 from the germline V gene are SEHNR and FQNEAQ (reference sequence). This CDR3 is 14 amino acids long. CDR3 amino acids: CASSLEPKLYGYTF. Written as DNA, the CDR3 is TGTGCCAGCAGCTTAGAACCGAAACTCTATGGCTACACCTTC.

This clone was found a few times. The sample contains more than one DNA sequence encoding this CDR3. The chain carries TRBV11-2 and TRBJ2-7; no definite D call. Germline assignment: CDR1 SGHAT and CDR2 FQNNGV. Trimming shortened V by 0 bases and J by 1 base, and 4 bases separated the two germline ends. The CDR3 covers 13 residues. In nucleotides, the CDR3 is TGTGCCAGCAGCTTAGAAAGGTCCTACGAGCAGTACTTC. As protein: CASSLERSYEQYF.